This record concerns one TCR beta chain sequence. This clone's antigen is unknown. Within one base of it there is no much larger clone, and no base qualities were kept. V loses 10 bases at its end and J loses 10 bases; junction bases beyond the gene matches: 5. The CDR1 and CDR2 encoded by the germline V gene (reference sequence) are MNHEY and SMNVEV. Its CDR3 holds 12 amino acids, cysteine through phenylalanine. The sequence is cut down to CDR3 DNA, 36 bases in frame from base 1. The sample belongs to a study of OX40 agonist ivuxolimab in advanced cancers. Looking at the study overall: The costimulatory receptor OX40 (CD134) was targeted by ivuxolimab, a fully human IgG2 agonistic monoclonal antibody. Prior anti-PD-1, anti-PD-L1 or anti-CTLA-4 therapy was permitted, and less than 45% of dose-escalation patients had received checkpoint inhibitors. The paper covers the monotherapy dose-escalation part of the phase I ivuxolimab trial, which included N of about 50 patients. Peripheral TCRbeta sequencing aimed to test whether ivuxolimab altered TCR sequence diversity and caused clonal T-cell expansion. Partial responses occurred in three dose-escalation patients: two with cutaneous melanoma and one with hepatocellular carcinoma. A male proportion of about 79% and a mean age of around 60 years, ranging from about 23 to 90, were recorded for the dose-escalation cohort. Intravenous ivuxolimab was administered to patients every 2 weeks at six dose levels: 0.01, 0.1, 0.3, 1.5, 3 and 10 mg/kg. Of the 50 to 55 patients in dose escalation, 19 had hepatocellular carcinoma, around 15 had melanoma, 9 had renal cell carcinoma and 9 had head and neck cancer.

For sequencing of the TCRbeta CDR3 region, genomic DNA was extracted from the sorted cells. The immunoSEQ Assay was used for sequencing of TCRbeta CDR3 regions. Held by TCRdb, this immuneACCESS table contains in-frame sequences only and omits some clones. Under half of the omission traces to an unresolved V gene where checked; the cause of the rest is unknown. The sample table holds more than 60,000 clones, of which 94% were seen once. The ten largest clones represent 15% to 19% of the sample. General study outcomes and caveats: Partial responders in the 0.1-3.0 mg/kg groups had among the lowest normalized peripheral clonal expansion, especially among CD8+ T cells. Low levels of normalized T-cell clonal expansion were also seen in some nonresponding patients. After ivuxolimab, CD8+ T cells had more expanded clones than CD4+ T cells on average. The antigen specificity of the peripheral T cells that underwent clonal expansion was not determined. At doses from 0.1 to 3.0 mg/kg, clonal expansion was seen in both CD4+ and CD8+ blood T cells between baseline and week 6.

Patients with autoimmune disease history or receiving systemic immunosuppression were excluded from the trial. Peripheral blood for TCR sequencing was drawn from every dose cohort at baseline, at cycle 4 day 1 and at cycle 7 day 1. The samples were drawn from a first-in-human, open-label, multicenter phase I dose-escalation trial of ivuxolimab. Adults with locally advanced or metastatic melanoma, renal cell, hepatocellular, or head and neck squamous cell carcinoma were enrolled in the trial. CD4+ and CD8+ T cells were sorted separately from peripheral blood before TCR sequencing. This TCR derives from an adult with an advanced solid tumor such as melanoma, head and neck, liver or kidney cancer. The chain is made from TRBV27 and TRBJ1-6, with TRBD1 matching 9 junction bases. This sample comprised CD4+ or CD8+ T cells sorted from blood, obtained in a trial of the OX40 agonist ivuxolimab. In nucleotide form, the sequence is TGTGCCATCGGACAGGGGAGGTCACCCCTCCACTTT. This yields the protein CAIGQGRSPLHF.